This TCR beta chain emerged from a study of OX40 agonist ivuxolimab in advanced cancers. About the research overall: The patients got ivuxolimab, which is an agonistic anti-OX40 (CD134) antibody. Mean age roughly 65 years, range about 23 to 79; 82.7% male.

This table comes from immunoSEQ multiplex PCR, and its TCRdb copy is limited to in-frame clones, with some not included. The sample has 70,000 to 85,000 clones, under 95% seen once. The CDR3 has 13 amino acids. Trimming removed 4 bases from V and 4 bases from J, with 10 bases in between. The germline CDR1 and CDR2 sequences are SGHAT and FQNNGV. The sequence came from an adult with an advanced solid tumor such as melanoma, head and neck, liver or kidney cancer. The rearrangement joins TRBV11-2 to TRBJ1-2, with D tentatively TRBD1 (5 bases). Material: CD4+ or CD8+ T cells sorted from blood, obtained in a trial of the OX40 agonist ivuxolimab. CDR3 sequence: CASSSDTFYGYTF. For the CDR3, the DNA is TGTGCCAGCAGCTCGGACACGTTCTATGGCTACACCTTC.